The 15 T cell receptor beta chains listed next were all sequenced from one sample in a study of T cells in Graves' hyperthyroidism and ophthalmopathy. Researchers amplified the TCR beta CDR3 regions from RNA transcripts. First-round RT-PCR with HTBI primers amplified the TCR CDR3 region. TCRdb recomputed calls from the multiplex PCR reads with MiXCR, one row per CDR3 protein. The sample shows about 350,000 distinct CDR3 sequences, approximately 15% of them seen only once. The specimen sequenced was blood. The receptors originated from a woman under 40 with Graves' hyperthyroidism.

As for this clonotype: This sequence may be a read error, since a much larger clone differs from it by one base. This likely comes from a read error, as the CDR3 has no conserved phenylalanine or tryptophan at its end. This sequence joins TRBV12-3 or TRBV12-4 and TRBJ2-2, with D uncertain. The CDR3 contains 13 residues. Trimming removed 7 bases at V and 7 bases at J, with 13 bases between. The CDR3 sequence: CASTLLLGGELFL. The CDR3 DNA reads as TGTGCCAGCACCCTCCTTCTAGGCGGGGAGCTGTTTCTT.

The genes are TRBV2 and TRBJ2-2, with TRBD1 identical over 9 bases. Per the germline V gene, CDR1 is SNHLY and CDR2 is FYNNEI. J was trimmed by 5 bases and V by 6 bases; bases with no gene match: 16. This CDR3 region has 18 residues. The CDR3 protein is CASRDSFPQGAGTGELFF. The DNA for the CDR3 is TGTGCCAGCAGGGACAGTTTTCCACAGGGGGCCGGGACCGGGGAGCTGTTTTTT.

The chain joins TRBV12-3 or TRBV12-4 to TRBJ2-1; 8 bases align to TRBD2. V was pared by 5 bases and J by 5 bases, with 2 bases of the junction left unmatched. This CDR3 has 13 residues. The CDR3 sequence: CASSTSGNNEQFF. CDR3 bases: TGTGCCAGCAGTACTAGCGGAAACAATGAGCAGTTCTTC.

This clonotype was counted many times. The chain recombines TRBV20-1 with TRBJ2-7; no definite D call. The CDR3 spans 11 residues. Germline CDR1 is DFQATT and CDR2 is SNEGSKA (reference sequence). Between the trimmed V and J ends, which lost 4 bases and 4 bases, there was a span of 8 bases. CDR3 loop: CSATDQYEQYF. DNA of the CDR3: TGCAGTGCTACCGATCAGTACGAGCAGTACTTC.

This clonotype was detected a few times. This rearrangement joins TRBV6-5 to TRBJ2-3; TRBD2 matches at 12 bases. V gave up 3 bases and J gave up 1 base; unmatched junction bases: 11. CDR3 length: 19 residues. The germline CDR1 and CDR2 sequences are MNHEY and SVGAGI. The CDR3 reads CASSYSATSGSFGTDTQYF. In nucleotides, the CDR3 is TGTGCCAGCAGTTATTCCGCGACTAGCGGGAGTTTCGGCACAGATACGCAGTATTTT.

This clonotype was seen at least ten times. The chain joins TRBV10-1 to TRBJ2-3; D uncertain. V shed 7 bases and J shed 1 base, with 12 bases lying between them. The CDR3 spans 14 residues. From germline, CDR1 is WNHNN and CDR2 SYGVQD (reference sequence). CDR3 sequence (DNA): TGCGCCAGCAAACCGGGCGTAGGCACAGATACGCAGTATTTT. It encodes CASKPGVGTDTQYF.

This clonotype appeared a few times. The junction shows a germline mismatch at one end, possibly a read error. V is TRBV20-1 and J is TRBJ2-1, with TRBD2 matching 10 bases. Looked up from germline, CDR1 is DFQATT and CDR2 is SNEGSKA (reference sequence). The CDR3 covers 16 residues. CDR3 region: CSASRPGLASGTERFF. The CDR3 bases are TGCAGTGCTTCAAGGCCGGGACTAGCGAGCGGGACCGAGCGGTTCTTC.

V and J are TRBV7-2 and TRBJ2-7, with D possibly TRBD1 on 5 matching bases. CDR3 size: 15 residues. Trimming took off 4 bases at V and 0 bases at J, with 13 bases between the two ends. CDR1 is SGHTA and CDR2 is FQGNSA in the germline V gene. The CDR3 loop is CASSSAQGPSYEQYF. DNA of the CDR3: TGTGCCAGCAGCTCGGCCCAGGGTCCCTCCTACGAGCAGTACTTC.

The CDR3 nucleotides read TGTGCCAGCAGTGTCCTCTCCTACAATGAGCAGTTCTTC. Amino acid sequence: CASSVLSYNEQFF. The V call is TRBV28, the J call TRBJ2-1, with D hard to call. The CDR3 has 13 amino acids. The germline V gene encodes CDR1 MDHEN and CDR2 SYDVKM. V lost 5 bases to trimming and J lost 0 bases, with 5 bases between them.

This clonotype was counted at least ten times. The gene calls are TRBV6-1 and TRBJ2-5; TRBD1 agrees at 9 bases. Germline lookup yields CDR1 MNHNS and CDR2 SASEGT. This CDR3 comprises 14 residues. The junction had 6 bases not matched to a gene; V was cut back by 8 bases and J by 2 bases. The CDR3 protein is CASLQGAEQETQYF. Written as DNA, the CDR3 is TGTGCCAGCCTACAGGGGGCTGAACAAGAGACCCAGTACTTC.

This clonotype was observed many times. This chain uses TRBV10-1 with TRBJ2-5, with D perhaps matching TRBD2 (6 bases). The CDR3 length is 17 residues. V lost 0 bases to trimming and J lost 1 base, with 15 bases between them. Germline V CDR1 and CDR2: WNHNN, SYGVQD (reference sequence). The CDR3 loop reads CASSESRGAEGQETQYF. The CDR3 coding sequence is TGCGCCAGCAGTGAGTCGAGGGGTGCGGAGGGCCAAGAGACCCAGTACTTC.

The chain uses TRBV25-1 and TRBJ2-7; tentatively, D is TRBD1 or TRBD2 (5 bases each). Trimming removed 5 bases from V and 5 bases from J, with 7 bases in between. CDR3 length: 11 amino acids. Germline V CDR1 and CDR2: MGHDK, SYGVNS. CDR3 residues: CASSWGNEQYF. CDR3 DNA sequence: TGTGCCAGCAGTTGGGGGAACGAGCAGTACTTC.

This clonotype was seen many times. V is TRBV28 and J is TRBJ1-1, with 7 bases that match TRBD1. CDR3 size: 15 residues. Germline V lookup: CDR1 MDHEN, CDR2 SYDVKM. Germline trimming cut 8 bases from V and 1 base from J; bases unmatched to any gene: 10. CDR3 bases: TGTGCCAGCGGCATCATCGGGACAGCGAACACTGAAGCTTTCTTT. This gives the protein CASGIIGTANTEAFF.

This clonotype was observed at least ten times. This chain links TRBV28 with TRBJ1-6; D is unclear. Germline V gene data show CDR1 as MDHEN and CDR2 as SYDVKM. V lost 2 bases and J 9 bases, leaving 8 bases between the germline ends. The CDR3 extends over 13 amino acids. The CDR3 here is CASSLAVPSPLHF. As DNA, the CDR3 is TGTGCCAGCAGTTTAGCCGTTCCTTCACCCCTCCACTTT.

This clonotype was seen a handful of times. The chain links TRBV20-1 to TRBJ2-3; D possibly corresponds to TRBD2 (6 bases). Trimming shortened V by 5 bases and J by 4 bases, and 19 bases separated the two germline ends. The CDR3 loop spans 15 amino acids. CDR1 and CDR2 (germline): DFQATT, SNEGSKA (reference sequence). The CDR3 DNA follows: TGCAGTGCTTACGGTGGAGCCCGGGAGCCAGATACGCAGTATTTT. This codes for CSAYGGAREPDTQYF.